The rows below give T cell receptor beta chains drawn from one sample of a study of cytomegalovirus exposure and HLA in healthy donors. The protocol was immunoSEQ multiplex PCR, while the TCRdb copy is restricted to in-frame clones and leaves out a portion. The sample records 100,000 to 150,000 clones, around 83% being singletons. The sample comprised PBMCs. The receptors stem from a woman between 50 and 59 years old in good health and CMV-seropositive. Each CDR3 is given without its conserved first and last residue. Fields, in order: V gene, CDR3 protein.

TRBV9,ASSRGQGLNEQY
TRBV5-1,ASSPLAGGEDTQY
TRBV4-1,ASSPPRLTGPFGCT
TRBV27,ATGQGSDYT
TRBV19,ASSTRTGYEQY
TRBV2,ASRELTGATYNEQF
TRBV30,AWDRASGVSPLH
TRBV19,ASTGGGASEKLF
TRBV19,ASSPISSVIYNEQF
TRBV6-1,ASSVFGQGVDSPLH
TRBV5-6,ASTTGGVGELF
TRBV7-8,ASSFLRSSGANVLT
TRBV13,ASSMTSTHEQY
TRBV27,ASSLIEGNTEAF
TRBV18,ASSPLKSAGQEQF
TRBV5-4,ASSSGQGRETQY
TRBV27,ASSKYRDREDYGYT
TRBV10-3,AISESLVRQGGQPQH
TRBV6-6,ASSSTFGAQETQY
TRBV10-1,ASSDASPSYNEQF
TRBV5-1,ASSLGDLAGGPANEQF
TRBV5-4,ASSSLLEGLGYT
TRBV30,AWSVPFWGTGDGSSGNTIY
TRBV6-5,ASSPGERLNTEAF
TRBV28,ASSLAGRNQPQH
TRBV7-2,ASSFGLNTGELF
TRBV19,ASRLAGGPNTQY
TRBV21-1,ASSRDNPAKNIQY
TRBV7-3,ASSLTTAAGANVLT
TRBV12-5,ASGLFGSYNEQF
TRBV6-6,ASSFGTRGPYEQY
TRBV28,ASPPNQAFSNQPQH
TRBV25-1,ASSEPGTSSYEQY
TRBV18,ASSLRLAGGPIEQF
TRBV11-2,ASSLGGHYEQY
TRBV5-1,ASSLVEGPDNEQF
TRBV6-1,ASSEVSGWGHSVMNTEAF
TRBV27,ASRTSLLAGGPKWQF
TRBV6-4,ASSDQGSSGANVLT
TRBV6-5,ASSYVAGQGYT
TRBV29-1,SVGGGRAGSYNEQF
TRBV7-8,ASSFSIQGVTEAF
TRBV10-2,ASSDSAGTYNEQF
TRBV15,ATSRPTGTASNQPQH
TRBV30,AWSVLRGRGPSEQY
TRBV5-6,ASSRSGTGVPSGANVLT
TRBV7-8,ASSLAGRLYEQY
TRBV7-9,ASSFTAGNEQY
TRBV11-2,ASSLESVITGELF
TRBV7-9,ASSLQYEQY
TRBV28,ASRPTPSRELF
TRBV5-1,ASSLESAPGTGELF
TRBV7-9,ASSLMGVSYGYT
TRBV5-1,ASSTGGGEKLF
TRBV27,ASRSPRRREQY
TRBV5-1,ASSWGLAGVLAKNIQY
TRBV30,AWSKLTGNYGYT